This T cell receptor (beta chain) comes out of a study of spatial heterogeneity in lung cancer. Deletions cut 1 base from V and 1 base from J, with 5 bases between. CDR1 and CDR2 (germline): SGDLS, YYNGEE. The CDR3 extends over 13 amino acids. Individual TCR cDNA molecules each bore their own unique molecular identifier. Using its own MiXCR run on the 5' RACE reads, TCRdb lists one record per CDR3 protein. The profile shows tens of thousands of distinct CDR3 sequences, about 8% of them singletons. For this clonotype: Antigen unknown.

Noted time point: sample taken at primary tumor resection. Sequencing of whole RNA from tumor, nontumor lung or frozen PBMC involved no sorting. A total of over 70 untreated early-stage non-small cell lung cancer patients served as donors. Study-wide results and limits: Whereas they appeared in blood less at follow-up, ubiquitous expanded tumor TCRs appeared there more at resection.

This material consisted of PBMCs, taken at surgery. The receptor's source is a female donor with early-stage non-small cell lung cancer. This rearrangement joins TRBV9 to TRBJ2-5; no definite D call. The CDR3 loop reads CASSVQAQETQYF. In nucleotides, the CDR3 is TGTGCCAGCAGCGTACAGGCCCAAGAGACCCAGTACTTC. Full variable domain (rest looked up from reference TRBV9 and TRBJ2-5): DSGVTQTPKHLITATGQRVTLRCSPRSGDLSVYWYQQSLDQGLQFLIQYYNGEERAKGNILERFSAQQFPDLHSELNLSSLELGDSALYFCASSVQAQETQYFGPGTRLLVL.